This T cell receptor (beta chain) originates from a study of blood T cell repertoires in COVID-19. Background on the study: The origin of the acute and convalescent COVID-19 samples was the United States, Italy and Spain.

Original analysis: Nucleated cell number was recorded as an estimate derived from reference gene primer amplification. Sequenced by immunoSEQ multiplex PCR; TCRdb stores in-frame clones only, minus some. V, J and clone size are those of that table, while D and trimming were read from the DNA. The data show some 260,000 clones, 70% to 90% seen once. The sample taken for sequencing was peripheral blood. The TCR originated in an elderly man with acute or convalescent COVID-19.

The DNA for the CDR3 is TGTGCCAGCAGGCGCGGGACAGGGGACTCCTACGAGCAGTACTTC. It specifies CASRRGTGDSYEQYF. The chain combines TRBV7-2 with TRBJ2-7; 10 bases are a match to TRBD1. CDR1 SGHTA and CDR2 FQGNSA come from the germline V gene. The CDR3 loop spans 15 amino acids. Germline trimming cut 6 bases from V and 0 bases from J; bases unmatched to any gene: 5. Combining the CDR3 with reference TRBV7-2 and TRBJ2-7 gives the whole variable domain GAGVSQSPSNKVTEKGKDVELRCDPISGHTALYWYRQSLGQGLEFLIYFQGNSAPDKSGLPSDRFSAERTGGSVSTLTIQRTQQEDSAVYLCASRRGTGDSYEQYFGPGTRLTVT.